What follows is one T cell receptor (beta chain) and its context. This entry is derived from a study of blood T cell repertoires in COVID-19. On the study more broadly: Samples taken during acute and convalescent COVID-19 were collected in the United States, Italy and Spain. PBMCs, B-cell-depleted T cells, or T cells provided the cDNA or gDNA that made up the material.

Per the original methods: Nucleated cell number was recorded as an estimate derived from reference gene primer amplification. Using immunoSEQ multiplex PCR, the repertoire was profiled, and TCRdb retains in-frame clones only, with some absent. V, J and clone size are taken as reported in that table, and D and trimming were inferred from the DNA itself. Among 95,000 to 150,000 clones listed, around 87% were seen once. The clonotype was recovered from a woman between 70 and 85 years old with acute or convalescent COVID-19. The sample comprised peripheral blood.

For the CDR3, the DNA is TGTGCCAGCAGCCCCAGACAGGGGGTGTCACCCCTCCACTTT. Its translation is CASSPRQGVSPLHF. V usage is TRBV11-2 and J usage is TRBJ1-6, with 9 positions matching TRBD1. The CDR3 consists of 14 residues. The germline V gene has CDR1 SGHAT and CDR2 FQNNGV. The ends lost 5 bases at V and 10 bases at J; junction bases unmatched: 6.